A selection of T cell receptor beta chains follows, all from one sample in a study of shared clonotypes between healthy human individuals. Using immunoSEQ multiplex PCR, the repertoire was profiled, and TCRdb retains in-frame clones only, with some absent. This sample has 2 million to 2.5 million clones, with under 95% found just once. Sequenced sample: naive CD4+ T cells from PBMCs. All receptors come from a man between 18 and 29 years old in good health. Some clones in this sample may be carry-over from other donors' samples. Each CDR3 is given with its conserved first and last residue. A D gene is named only where the DNA matches it firmly. Only part of the rows carry a size: once, few, many, or a class if the clone is expanded.

>.|.|TRBV27|TRBJ2-2
CASSPTVNTGELFF
TGTGCCAGCAGCCCGACGGTGAACACCGGGGAGCTGTTTTTT
>.|.|TRBV15|TRBJ1-3
CATSRGSGVGNTIYF
TGTGCCACCAGCAGAGGTTCCGGGGTTGGAAACACCATATATTTT
>TRBD1|.|TRBV11-1|TRBJ2-7
CASSPQTGSLGEQYF
TGTGCCAGCAGCCCTCAGACAGGGTCCCTGGGCGAGCAGTACTTC
>.|.|TRBV6-5|TRBJ2-7
CASSYVGKGSYEQYF
TGTGCCAGCAGTTACGTCGGGAAAGGATCCTACGAGCAGTACTTC
>TRBD1|.|TRBV5-1|TRBJ1-1
CASSGQGLGTEAFF
TGCGCCAGCAGCGGACAGGGGCTGGGGACTGAAGCTTTCTTT
>.|.|TRBV6-5|TRBJ2-7
CASSLLRQPPYEQYF
TGTGCCAGCAGTTTACTTAGACAGCCACCCTACGAGCAGTACTTC
>.|.|TRBV4-1|TRBJ1-5
CASSQGRARGAGNQPQHF
TGCGCCAGCAGCCAAGGAAGGGCTCGGGGCGCGGGGAATCAGCCCCAGCATTTT
>TRBD2|.|TRBV7-3|TRBJ2-2
CASSLGLAGLGGELFF
TGTGCCAGCAGCTTGGGACTAGCGGGACTCGGCGGGGAGCTGTTTTTT
>.|.|TRBV5-1|TRBJ1-4
CASSGGQGTTTNEKLFF
TGCGCCAGCAGCGGGGGCCAGGGCACTACAACTAATGAAAAACTGTTTTTT
>.|.|TRBV5-5|TRBJ2-7
CASSLDGTWPSYEQYF
TGTGCCAGCAGCCTCGATGGGACATGGCCCTCTTACGAGCAGTACTTC
>.|.|TRBV15|TRBJ2-2
CATSVTGDTGELFF
TGTGCCACCAGCGTAACTGGGGACACCGGGGAGCTGTTTTTT
>.|.|TRBV2|TRBJ1-2
CATNWGADGGYTF
TGTGCCACAAATTGGGGGGCGGATGGAGGCTACACCTTC
>TRBD2|.|TRBV7-2|TRBJ2-1
CASSPHGTSSEQFF
TGTGCCAGCAGCCCCCACGGGACTAGCAGTGAGCAGTTCTTC
>TRBD2|.|TRBV2|TRBJ2-7
CASRKPGLAAAHEQYF
TGTGCCAGCAGAAAGCCGGGACTAGCGGCCGCCCACGAGCAGTACTTC
>.|.|TRBV18|TRBJ1-3
CASSQQHGDGNTIYF
TGTGCCAGCTCACAACAGCATGGGGACGGAAACACCATATATTTT
>.|.|TRBV28|TRBJ2-7
CASTPGLFRGLSYEQYF
TGTGCCAGCACCCCAGGACTCTTTCGGGGGCTCTCCTACGAGCAGTACTTC
>TRBD1|.|TRBV4-3|TRBJ1-5
CASSQEGPPGGGQPQHF
TGCGCCAGCAGCCAAGAGGGCCCCCCAGGGGGCGGTCAGCCCCAGCATTTT
>TRBD1|.|TRBV19|TRBJ2-7
CASGTGNYEQYF
TGTGCCAGTGGGACAGGGAACTACGAGCAGTACTTC
>TRBD2|.|TRBV28|TRBJ2-5
CASSLRFLAGTGTQYF
TGTGCCAGCAGTTTAAGGTTCCTAGCGGGTACAGGGACCCAGTACTTC
>.|.|TRBV7-2|TRBJ1-1
CASSLVGQLGTEAFF
TGTGCCAGCAGCTTAGTAGGCCAGCTAGGAACTGAAGCTTTCTTT
>.|.|TRBV5-1|TRBJ1-3
CASSQTASSGNTIYF
TGCGCCAGCAGCCAGACAGCGAGCTCTGGAAACACCATATATTTT
>.|.|TRBV2|TRBJ2-7
CASSPLVSLSEQYF
TGTGCCAGCAGCCCCCTAGTAAGTCTTTCCGAGCAGTACTTC
>.|.|TRBV6-1|TRBJ2-7
CASSEMPGPYYEQYF
TGTGCCAGCAGTGAAATGCCAGGCCCATATTACGAGCAGTACTTC
>.|.|TRBV18|TRBJ1-1
CASSRDASFEAFF
TGTGCCAGCTCACGAGACGCCAGTTTTGAAGCTTTCTTT
>TRBD2|.|TRBV5-6|TRBJ2-1
CASSLVGLAANNEQFF
TGTGCCAGCAGCTTGGTGGGACTAGCAGCCAACAATGAGCAGTTCTTC
>.|.|TRBV5-1|TRBJ2-5
CASYNLGGESETQYF
TGCGCCAGCTACAACCTAGGGGGAGAGAGTGAGACCCAGTACTTC
>TRBD2|.|TRBV6-1|TRBJ2-1
CASTNHRGGNEQFF
TGTGCCAGCACCAACCACCGGGGAGGGAATGAGCAGTTCTTC
>.|.|TRBV28|TRBJ1-5
CASSLGSRRDQPQHF
TGTGCCAGCAGTTTAGGGTCCCGGAGGGATCAGCCCCAGCATTTT
>.|.|TRBV6-5|TRBJ2-7
CASSYYTGRTYEQYF
TGTGCCAGCAGTTACTATACAGGGCGGACGTACGAGCAGTACTTC
>TRBD2|.|TRBV9|TRBJ2-7
CASSQFSGISHEQYF
TGTGCCAGCAGCCAGTTTAGCGGGATTTCACACGAGCAGTACTTC
>.|.|TRBV7-6|TRBJ1-3
CASSLTWASGNTIYF
TGTGCCAGCAGCTTAACTTGGGCCTCTGGAAACACCATATATTTT
>.|.|TRBV5-1|TRBJ1-4
CASSQVGGDEKLFF
TGCGCCAGCAGCCAGGTCGGGGGCGATGAAAAACTGTTTTTT
>.|.|TRBV11-2|TRBJ2-7
CASSHRVPRRTVVYEQYF
TGTGCCAGCAGCCACCGCGTCCCACGACGGACCGTGGTCTACGAGCAGTACTTC
>TRBD2|.|TRBV7-2|TRBJ2-2
CASSLMRGRLTGELFF
TGTGCCAGCAGCTTAATGCGCGGGAGACTCACCGGGGAGCTGTTTTTT
>.|.|TRBV28|TRBJ2-5
CASSPSLDVQETQYF
TGTGCCAGCAGTCCATCTCTTGACGTCCAAGAGACCCAGTACTTC
>TRBD2|.|TRBV7-8|TRBJ2-1
CASSLELPWLAGPDNEQFF
TGTGCCAGCAGCTTAGAGCTTCCGTGGCTAGCGGGACCAGACAATGAGCAGTTCTTC
>.|.|TRBV2|TRBJ1-1
CASSAYGGLNTEAFF
TGTGCCAGCAGTGCCTATGGGGGGCTGAACACTGAAGCTTTCTTT
>.|.|TRBV6-1|TRBJ2-7
CASSGYYEQYF
TGTGCCAGCAGTGGATACTACGAGCAGTACTTC
>TRBD2|.|TRBV7-2|TRBJ2-1
CASSTGTSEYNEQFF
TGTGCCAGCAGCACCGGGACTAGCGAGTACAATGAGCAGTTCTTC
>.|.|TRBV5-1|TRBJ1-1
CASSDQGNTEAFF
TGCGCCAGCAGTGACCAGGGGAACACTGAAGCTTTCTTT
>TRBD1|.|TRBV6-5|TRBJ2-7
CASGTGGTYEQYF
TGTGCCAGCGGGACAGGGGGCACCTACGAGCAGTACTTC
>.|.|TRBV6-1|TRBJ1-1
CASSEAWVGTTEAFF
TGTGCCAGCAGTGAAGCTTGGGTCGGGACCACTGAAGCTTTCTTT
>.|.|TRBV6-5|TRBJ2-7
CASSYQSGTGQYF
TGTGCCAGCAGTTACCAGTCAGGTACCGGGCAGTACTTC
>TRBD2|.|TRBV10-1|TRBJ2-1
CASSVPWASGSYNEQFF
TGCGCCAGCAGTGTCCCTTGGGCTAGCGGGAGTTACAATGAGCAGTTCTTC
>.|.|TRBV30|TRBJ1-2
CAWRSESGYGYTF
TGTGCCTGGAGGTCAGAGTCGGGCTATGGCTACACCTTC
>TRBD1|.|TRBV2|TRBJ1-2
CASSRTGTDGYTF
TGTGCTAGCAGTAGGACAGGGACGGATGGCTACACCTTC
>TRBD2|.|TRBV5-1|TRBJ2-3
CASSLGRFASGAQDTQYF
TGCGCCAGCAGCCTCGGGAGGTTCGCGAGCGGTGCCCAAGATACGCAGTATTTT
>.|.|TRBV5-6|TRBJ2-7
CASSRPLEKRTYEQYF
TGTGCCAGCAGCCGACCGTTGGAGAAGAGGACCTACGAGCAGTACTTC
>.|.|TRBV15|TRBJ2-7
CATSREVRMIYEQYF
TGTGCCACCAGCAGAGAAGTCCGGATGATCTACGAGCAGTACTTC
>.|once|TRBV28|TRBJ2-6
CASSLAPGANVLTF
TGTGCCAGCAGTTTAGCGCCTGGGGCCAACGTCCTGACTTTC
>TRBD2|.|TRBV27|TRBJ2-2
CASIESPGLAGSTGELFF
TGTGCCAGCATCGAAAGCCCGGGACTAGCGGGTTCCACCGGGGAGCTGTTTTTT
>.|.|TRBV18|TRBJ2-7
CASSPPHVHEQYF
TGTGCCAGCTCACCACCGCATGTCCACGAGCAGTACTTC
>TRBD1|.|TRBV19|TRBJ2-2
CASSNRGPAGELFF
TGTGCCAGTAGTAACAGGGGTCCAGCCGGGGAGCTGTTTTTT